This T cell receptor beta chain was profiled in a study of blood T cell repertoires in COVID-19. Study information: The study drew acute and convalescent COVID-19 samples from the United States, Italy and Spain. Sources were T cells, B-cell-depleted T cells, or PBMCs; the material itself was cDNA or gDNA.

CDR1 and CDR2 (germline): SEHNR, FQNEAQ (reference sequence). With V trimmed by 1 base and J by 6 bases, 14 bases remained unmatched. This CDR3 is built from 18 residues. Study processing details: Scientists estimated how many nucleated cells there were by amplifying reference gene primers. Profiling relied on immunoSEQ multiplex PCR, and the TCRdb table lists in-frame clones only, not all of them. That table supplies the V and J calls and clone size; D and trimming were determined from the DNA. The data hold around 380,000 clones, with 70% to 85% observed a single time. The sample taken for sequencing was peripheral blood. This TCR derives from a human donor with acute or convalescent COVID-19. The donor label of this sample is uncertain. The gene calls are TRBV7-9 and TRBJ2-3; the match to TRBD1 covers 9 bases. The CDR3 spells CASSLEFQDRGPPDTQYF. The CDR3 DNA reads as TGTGCCAGCAGCTTAGAGTTTCAGGACAGGGGACCTCCGGATACGCAGTATTTT. Full variable domain (missing parts from reference TRBV7-9 and TRBJ2-3): DTGVSQNPRHKITKRGQNVTFRCDPISEHNRLYWYRQTLGQGPEFLTYFQNEAQLEKSRLLSDRFSAERPKGSFSTLEIQRTEQGDSAMYLCASSLEFQDRGPPDTQYFGPGTRLTVL.